This TCR beta chain comes out of a study of cytomegalovirus exposure and HLA in healthy donors. To note about this clone: Its specificity is not known.

Study findings and constraints: Listed as cytomegalovirus-associated were approximately 160 TCR beta chains.

Germline CDR1 is SEHNR and CDR2 is FQNEAQ (reference sequence). Trimming took 6 bases from V and 8 from J; bases not matched to a gene: 18. CDR3 size: 17 residues. The donors were part of the roughly 130-subject validation cohort, which stood apart from the roughly 670-subject first cohort. Libraries were prepared by immunoSEQ multiplex PCR; TCRdb keeps only in-frame clonotypes and omits some of them. The sample contains tens of thousands of clones, roughly nine tenths of which appear only once. The TCR was taken from a woman aged 25 to 45 in good health and CMV-seronegative. Sequencing was performed on PBMCs. J is TRBJ2-1 and V is TRBV7-9; 8 bases fit TRBD1. This chain's CDR3 is CASSPRDRRDSYDEQFF. The CDR3 nucleotides read TGTGCCAGCAGTCCCCGGGACAGGAGAGATTCATACGATGAGCAGTTCTTC.